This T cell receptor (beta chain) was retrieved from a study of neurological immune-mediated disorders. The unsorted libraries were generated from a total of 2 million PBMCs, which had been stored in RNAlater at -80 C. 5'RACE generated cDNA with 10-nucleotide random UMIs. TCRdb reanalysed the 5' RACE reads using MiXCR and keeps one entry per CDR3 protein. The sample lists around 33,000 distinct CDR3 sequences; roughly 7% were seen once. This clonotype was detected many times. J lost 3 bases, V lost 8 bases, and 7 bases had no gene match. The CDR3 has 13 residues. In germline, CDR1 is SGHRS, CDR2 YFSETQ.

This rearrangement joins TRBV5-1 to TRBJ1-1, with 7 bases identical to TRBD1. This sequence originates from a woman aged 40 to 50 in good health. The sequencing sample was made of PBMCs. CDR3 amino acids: CASQGQTHTEAFF. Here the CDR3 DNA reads TGCGCCAGTCAGGGACAGACTCACACTGAAGCTTTCTTT.